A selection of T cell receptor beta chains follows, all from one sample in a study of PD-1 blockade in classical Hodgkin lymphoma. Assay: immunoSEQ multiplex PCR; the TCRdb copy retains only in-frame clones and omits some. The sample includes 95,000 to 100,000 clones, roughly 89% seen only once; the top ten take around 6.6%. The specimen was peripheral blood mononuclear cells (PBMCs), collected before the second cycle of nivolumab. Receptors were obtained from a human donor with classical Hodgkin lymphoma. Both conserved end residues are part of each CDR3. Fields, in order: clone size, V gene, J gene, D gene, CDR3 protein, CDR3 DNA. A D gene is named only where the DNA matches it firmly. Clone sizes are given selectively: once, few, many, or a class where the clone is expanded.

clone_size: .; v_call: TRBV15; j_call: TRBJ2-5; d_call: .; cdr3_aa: CATSRGLQPGGETQYF; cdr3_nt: TGTGCCACCAGCAGAGGTTTACAGCCGGGCGGCGAGACCCAGTACTTC
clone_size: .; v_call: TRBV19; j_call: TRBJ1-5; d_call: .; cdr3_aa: CASIGAREQPQHF; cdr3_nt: TGTGCCAGTATCGGGGCCCGGGAACAGCCCCAGCATTTT
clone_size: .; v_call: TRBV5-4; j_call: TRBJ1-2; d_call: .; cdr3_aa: CASSLWGGPPDGYTF; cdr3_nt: TGTGCCAGCAGCTTGTGGGGGGGGCCCCCAGATGGCTACACCTTC
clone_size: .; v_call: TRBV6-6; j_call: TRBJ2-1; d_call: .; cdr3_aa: CASSSSRGASNEQFF; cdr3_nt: TGTGCCAGCAGTTCCTCCCGAGGGGCTAGCAATGAGCAGTTCTTC
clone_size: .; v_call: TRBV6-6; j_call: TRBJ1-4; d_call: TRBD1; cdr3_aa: CASSIQGAIEKLFF; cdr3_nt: TGTGCCAGCAGCATACAGGGGGCGATTGAAAAACTGTTTTTT
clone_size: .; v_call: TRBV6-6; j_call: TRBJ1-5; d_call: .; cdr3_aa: CASSWSGDQPQHF; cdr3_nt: TGTGCCAGCAGTTGGTCCGGGGATCAGCCCCAGCATTTT
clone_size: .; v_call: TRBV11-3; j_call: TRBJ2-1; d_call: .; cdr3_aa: CASSLRSASYNEQFF; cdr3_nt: TGTGCCAGCAGCTTACGGTCCGCTTCCTACAATGAGCAGTTCTTC
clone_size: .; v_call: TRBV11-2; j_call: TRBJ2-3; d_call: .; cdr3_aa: CASSLVRAGRTDTQYF; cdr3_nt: TGTGCCAGCAGCTTAGTAAGGGCGGGGAGGACAGATACGCAGTATTTT
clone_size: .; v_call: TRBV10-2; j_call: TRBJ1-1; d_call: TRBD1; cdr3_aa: CASSVTGTGVGRGTEAFF; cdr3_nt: TGCGCCAGCAGTGTTACCGGGACAGGGGTTGGCAGGGGCACTGAAGCTTTCTTT
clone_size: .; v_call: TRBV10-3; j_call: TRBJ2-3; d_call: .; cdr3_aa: CAISPTEPAYTDTQYF; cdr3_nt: TGTGCCATCAGCCCCACGGAACCGGCATACACAGATACGCAGTATTTT
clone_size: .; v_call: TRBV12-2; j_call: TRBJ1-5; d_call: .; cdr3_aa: CASRSAGELDQPQHF; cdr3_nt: TGTGCAAGTCGCTCTGCCGGGGAACTCGATCAGCCCCAGCATTTT
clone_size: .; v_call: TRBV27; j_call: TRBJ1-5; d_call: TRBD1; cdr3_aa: CASSLPDREDQPQHF; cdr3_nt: TGTGCCAGCAGTTTGCCCGACAGGGAGGATCAGCCCCAGCATTTT
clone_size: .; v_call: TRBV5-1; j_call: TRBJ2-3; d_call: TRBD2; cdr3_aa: CASSPREADTQYF; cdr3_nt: TGCGCCAGCAGCCCCCGGGAGGCAGATACGCAGTATTTT
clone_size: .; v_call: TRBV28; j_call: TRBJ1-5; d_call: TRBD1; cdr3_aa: CASSSPGQGDQPQHF; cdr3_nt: TGTGCCAGCAGTTCACCGGGACAGGGAGATCAGCCCCAGCATTTT
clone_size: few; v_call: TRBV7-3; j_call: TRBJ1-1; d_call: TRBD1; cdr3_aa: CASSMDRVNTEAFF; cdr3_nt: TGTGCCAGCAGCATGGACAGGGTGAACACTGAAGCTTTCTTT
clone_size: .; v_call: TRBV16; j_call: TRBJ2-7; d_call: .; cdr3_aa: CASSQSWQGRYEQYF; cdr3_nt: TGTGCCAGCAGCCAATCGTGGCAGGGGCGATACGAGCAGTACTTC
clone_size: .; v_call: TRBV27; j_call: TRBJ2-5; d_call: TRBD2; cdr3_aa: CASSLRASGLQEAQYF; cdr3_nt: TGTGCCAGCAGTTTACGGGCTAGCGGGTTACAAGAGGCCCAGTACTTC
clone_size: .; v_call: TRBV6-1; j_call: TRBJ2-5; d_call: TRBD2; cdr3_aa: CASSELAGGQETQYF; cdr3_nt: TGTGCCAGCAGTGAACTAGCGGGGGGCCAAGAGACCCAGTACTTC
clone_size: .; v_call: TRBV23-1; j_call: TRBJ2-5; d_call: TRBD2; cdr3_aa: CASSSGLATQETQYF; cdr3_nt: TGCGCCAGCAGCTCGGGACTAGCGACACAAGAGACCCAGTACTTC
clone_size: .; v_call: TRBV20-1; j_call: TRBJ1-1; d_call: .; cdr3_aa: CSANPNTEAFF; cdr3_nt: TGCAGTGCTAACCCAAACACTGAAGCTTTCTTT
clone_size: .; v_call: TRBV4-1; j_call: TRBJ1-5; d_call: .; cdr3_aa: CASSQASRGSNQPQHF; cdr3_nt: TGCGCCAGCAGCCAAGCATCTAGGGGTAGCAATCAGCCCCAGCATTTT
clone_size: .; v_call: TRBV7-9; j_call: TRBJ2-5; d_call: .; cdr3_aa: CASSLAGPGRETQYF; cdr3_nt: TGTGCCAGCAGCTTAGCAGGCCCAGGTAGAGAGACCCAGTACTTC